Listed here are 18 T cell receptor beta chains from one sample, sequenced in a study of cytomegalovirus exposure and HLA in healthy donors. The PCR was carried out with 60 Vbeta primers and 13 Jbeta primers. The table came from immunoSEQ multiplex PCR; TCRdb's copy has only in-frame clones and leaves some out. The data include 130,000 or so clones; the top ten clones carry about 2.2%. Sample: PBMCs. All receptors come from a woman younger than 30 in good health and CMV-seronegative.

V usage is TRBV7-2 and J usage is TRBJ2-2; the match to TRBD2 covers 11 bases. The V gene's germline CDR1 is SGHTA and CDR2 FQGNSA. This CDR3 has 16 amino acids. V gave up 5 bases and J gave up 6 bases; unmatched junction bases: 8. CDR3 residues: CASSTSSGRASGELFF. CDR3 DNA: TGTGCCAGCAGCACCAGTAGCGGGAGGGCCTCCGGGGAGCTGTTTTTT. Based on the CDR3 plus reference TRBV7-2 and TRBJ2-2, the full variable domain is GAGVSQSPSNKVTEKGKDVELRCDPISGHTALYWYRQSLGQGLEFLIYFQGNSAPDKSGLPSDRFSAERTGGSVSTLTIQRTQQEDSAVYLCASSTSSGRASGELFFGEGSRLTVL.

This chain connects TRBV9 to TRBJ2-5, with 9 positions matching TRBD2. The CDR3 length is 14 residues. The V and J ends lost 3 bases and 5 bases, in that order; junction bases with no gene match: 5. CDR1 and CDR2 (germline): SGDLS, YYNGEE. The CDR3 sequence is CASSALAGRETQYF. The CDR3 bases are TGTGCCAGCAGCGCCCTAGCGGGGAGGGAGACCCAGTACTTC.

This chain links TRBV2 with TRBJ2-4; D unresolved. Between the trimmed V and J ends, which lost 4 bases and 7 bases, there was a span of 5 bases. The CDR3 covers 11 residues. Germline CDR1 is SNHLY and CDR2 is FYNNEI. CDR3 region: CASSVGNIQYF. The CDR3 DNA reads TGTGCCAGCAGTGTCGGTAACATTCAGTACTTC.

The chain has TRBV4-1 and TRBJ2-1; 7 bases fit TRBD2. The germline V gene encodes CDR1 MGHRA and CDR2 YSYEKL. The J segment lost 6 bases and the V segment lost 1 base, leaving 9 bases of the junction unmatched. CDR3 size: 16 residues. The CDR3 coding sequence is TGCGCCAGCAGCCAAGGTTTCCAGCGGGATCGCAATGAGCAGTTCTTC. Encoded protein: CASSQGFQRDRNEQFF.

This CDR3 reads CASSPRRGGEKLFF. CDR3 DNA: TGTGCCAGCTCACCACGACGAGGGGGTGAAAAACTGTTTTTT. V gene TRBV18 combines with J gene TRBJ1-4; D possibly corresponds to TRBD1 (6 bases). The CDR3 covers 14 residues. Trimming stripped 1 base from V and 7 bases from J, with 10 bases between. Germline V gene lookup returns CDR1 KGHSH and CDR2 LQKENI.

The chain uses TRBV23-1 and TRBJ2-7, with D hard to call. TRBV23-1 is identified as an open reading frame with a role that is uncertain. The CDR3 is 10 residues long. V lost 10 bases, J lost 2 bases, and 6 bases lay in between. CDR3 sequence reads: CAIQAYEQYV. The CDR3 DNA reads as TGCGCCATCCAGGCCTACGAGCAGTACGTC.

The V and J genes are TRBV29-1 and TRBJ1-5; D gene unclear. This CDR3 comprises 13 residues. CDR1 SQVTM and CDR2 ANQGSEA come from the germline V gene. V lost 4 bases, J lost 5 bases, and 12 bases lay in between. The chain's CDR3 is CSVVAGIDQPQHF. In DNA form, the CDR3 reads TGCAGCGTTGTCGCGGGGATCGATCAGCCCCAGCATTTT.

J is TRBJ1-4 and V is TRBV10-3; D is uncertain. Trimming stripped 6 bases from V and 4 bases from J, with 12 bases between. The CDR3 loop spans 14 amino acids. The germline CDR1 and CDR2 sequences are ENHRY and SYGVKD. CDR3 residues: CAISSDGLNEKLFF. The CDR3 bases are TGTGCCATCAGCTCTGACGGACTTAATGAAAAACTGTTTTTT.

The chain uses TRBV20-1 and TRBJ2-5, with D perhaps matching TRBD1 (5 bases). V lost 4 bases, J lost 4 bases, and 7 bases lay in between. The germline gives CDR1 DFQATT, CDR2 SNEGSKA (reference sequence). The CDR3 runs to 11 residues. The CDR3 here is CSATGPETQYF. The CDR3 nucleotides are TGCAGTGCTACAGGGCCAGAGACCCAGTACTTC.

The rearrangement links TRBV5-4 to TRBJ1-1; D perhaps matches TRBD1 (6 bases). CDR3 length: 17 amino acids. Germline assignment: CDR1 SGHNT and CDR2 YYREEE (reference sequence). V was cut by 2 bases and J by 4 bases, with 21 bases left in between. DNA for the CDR3: TGTGCCAGCAGCTTCTCGCGGGGGGCGTTCGGTGGCACTGAAGCTTTCTTT. Amino acids: CASSFSRGAFGGTEAFF.

The chain has TRBV4-3 and TRBJ2-3, with 8 bases lining up with TRBD1. This CDR3 spans 15 amino acids. Germline V gene sequence: CDR1 LGHNA, CDR2 YSLEER. V dropped 0 bases and J dropped 4; count of bases not matched to a gene: 3. CDR3 sequence reads: CASSQDQGAADTQYF. CDR3 sequence (DNA): TGCGCCAGCAGCCAAGATCAGGGGGCAGCAGATACGCAGTATTTT.

This chain uses TRBV10-3 with TRBJ2-1; D may be TRBD1 (6 bases). Germline V CDR1 and CDR2: ENHRY, SYGVKD. Trimming removed 10 bases from V and 7 bases from J, with 17 bases in between. The CDR3 covers 13 residues. The CDR3 DNA follows: TGTGCCACTATGGGGCAGGGGAAAAATGAGCAGTTCTTC. Encoded protein: CATMGQGKNEQFF.

The chain carries TRBV7-9 and TRBJ2-7; tentative D call: TRBD2 (6 bases). CDR1 is SEHNR and CDR2 is FQNEAQ in the germline V gene (reference sequence). V was pared by 4 bases and J by 5 bases, with 12 bases between. The CDR3 spans 13 residues. CDR3: CASSSAGLNEQYV. In DNA form, the CDR3 reads TGTGCCAGCAGCTCCGCCGGACTAAACGAGCAGTACGTC.

The genes are TRBV14 and TRBJ1-1; 7 bases are a match to TRBD1. CDR1 and CDR2 from the germline V gene are SGHDN and FVKESK. This CDR3 region has 15 residues. The V gene end was trimmed by 1 base and the J gene end by 5 bases; junction bases not matched to a gene: 7. The CDR3 protein is CASSQGDRWPTEAFF. CDR3 sequence (DNA): TGTGCCAGCAGCCAAGGGGACAGATGGCCGACTGAAGCTTTCTTT.

The V gene is TRBV6-6, the J gene TRBJ2-5; D is possibly TRBD2 (6 bases). The CDR3 spans 15 residues. Trimming cost V 5 bases and J 2 bases, with 15 bases left between them. The germline gives CDR1 MNHNY, CDR2 SVGAGI (reference sequence). The CDR3 DNA reads TGTGCCAGCAGTCACGGAGGGGCCCCACAAGAGACCCAGTACTTC. Translated, it gives CASSHGGAPQETQYF.

The chain links TRBV5-5 to TRBJ1-2; no clear D. Trimming removed 0 bases at V and 0 bases at J, with 9 bases between. The CDR3 has 15 amino acids. The germline V gene has CDR1 SGHKS and CDR2 YYEKEE (reference sequence). Here the CDR3 reads CASSLAGRANYGYTF. CDR3 nucleotide sequence: TGTGCCAGCAGCTTGGCCGGGAGAGCTAACTATGGCTACACCTTC.

The rearrangement uses TRBV2 and TRBJ2-1; possible D gene TRBD2, 6 bases. The CDR3 sequence is 15 residues long. Germline V gene sequence: CDR1 SNHLY, CDR2 FYNNEI. The V end lost 7 bases, the J end lost 4 bases, and 17 bases lay between the germline ends. The CDR3 here is CASMVVGAGYNEQFF. The CDR3 DNA is TGTGCCAGCATGGTAGTGGGTGCGGGATACAATGAGCAGTTCTTC.

The V gene is TRBV6-6, the J gene TRBJ1-1; D uncertain. Germline V gene lookup returns CDR1 MNHNY and CDR2 SVGAGI (reference sequence). V lost 5 bases and J lost 4, with 17 bases in between. This CDR3 is 15 amino acids long. CDR3 protein: CASSTPQVTGTEAFF. The CDR3 DNA is TGTGCCAGCAGTACCCCGCAAGTAACGGGCACTGAAGCTTTCTTT.